This T cell receptor (beta chain) was captured in a study of shared clonotypes between healthy human individuals. This clone was counted a single time. Profiled with immunoSEQ multiplex PCR; TCRdb holds only in-frame clones, not every one. The sample lists about 600,000 clones; 95% to 98% were seen once. CDR1 KGHSH and CDR2 LQKENI come from the germline V gene. V lost 3 bases and J lost 4; bases outside the gene matches: 1. The CDR3 spans 14 residues. The clonotype was recovered from a woman under 40 in good health. The chain has TRBV18 and TRBJ2-2, with 8 nucleotides matching TRBD1. The specimen was naive CD4+ T cells sorted from blood. Subset here: CD45RA+ positively selected. For the CDR3, the DNA is TGTGCCAGCTCACCGGACAGGGCCACCGGGGAGCTGTTTTTT. The encoded protein is CASSPDRATGELFF.